In this sample, the clone carrying this T cell receptor beta chain turned up many times. One entry per CDR3 protein, called by TCRdb with MiXCR from the reads. The table has about 76,000 distinct CDR3 sequences, 3.7% seen once. This specimen belongs to a study of T cell repertoires in cytomegalovirus infection. Trimming stripped 6 bases from V and 8 bases from J, with 11 bases between. Germline V gives CDR1 SNHLY, CDR2 FYNNEI. The CDR3 is 13 residues long. The sequence derives from a human donor in good health (CMV status not recorded). Some clones in this sample may be carry-over from other donors' samples. Sequencing input: PBMCs. This chain uses TRBV2 with TRBJ1-6; perhaps TRBD1 as D (5 bases). CDR3 DNA: TGTGCCAGCAGCGACAGTGGGGATTCACCCCTCCACTTT. This translates into CASSDSGDSPLHF.